These T cell receptor beta chains were read from a single sample in a study of T-cell memory formation after mild COVID-19. From the 5' RACE reads, TCRdb called clonotypes with MiXCR, one entry per CDR3 protein. The sample contains 200,000 to 250,000 distinct CDR3 sequences, 9.4% of which appear only once. The sequenced sample was PBMCs or a T cell subset sorted from them (not recorded which). These receptors came from a man aged 18 to 29 who had mild COVID-19 (a few samples of this study predate the infection). Cell type and time point are not known. CDR3s include the opening cysteine and the closing phenylalanine or tryptophan. The D gene is left open where the match is weak.

TRBV5-1	15	-	CASSLDGGGKEKLFF
TRBV9	15	-	CASSVGSRSGYGYTF
TRBV12-3/TRBV12-4	14	TRBD1	CASRLGQGRRELFF
TRBV5-6	13	TRBD1	CASSLQGIQPQHF
TRBV5-1	15	TRBD2	CASSYGGAGQETQYF
TRBV7-2	14	TRBD2	CASSPSGGHYEQYF
TRBV6-5	15	-	CASSHGGGMNTEAFF
TRBV7-9	16	-	CASSHLLRGSTDTQYF
TRBV4-1	14	TRBD1	CASSQIQGWETQYF
TRBV7-9	10	-	CASSSDTIYF
TRBV5-4	18	-	CASSSFGTSARTEETQYF
TRBV5-1	15	TRBD1	CASSLGGQINSPLHF
TRBV20-1	14	-	CSAKYSVSGNTIYF
TRBV7-9	13	-	CASSLVGDREAFF
TRBV5-1	16	-	CASSLAPGADQETQYF
TRBV20-1	16	-	CSARKRGLRMNTEAFF
TRBV19	14	-	CATLETGYTGELFF
TRBV4-1	15	-	CASSLVVWGPAEAFF
TRBV6-5	11	-	CASLDLYGYTF
TRBV2	13	TRBD1	CASEGTASYEQYF
TRBV7-9	14	-	CASSLIAPEETQYF
TRBV4-2	17	TRBD2	CASSQLPLGLAYNEQFF
TRBV20-1	11	-	CSARGGDTQYF
TRBV2	13	-	CASRRDPLDTQYF
TRBV30	13	-	CAWGLLAQETQYF
TRBV7-2	15	TRBD1	CASSYHRGRGQPQHF
TRBV4-2	13	TRBD1	CASRQTGEETQYF
TRBV7-2	15	-	CASSLVIQSNTEAFF
TRBV7-2	14	-	CASSFWTNQETQYF
TRBV27	15	TRBD2	CASSFVAGTTDTQYF
TRBV5-1	12	-	CASSSHLDTQYF